This record covers a single T cell receptor (beta chain). As yet, its antigen is unknown. This specimen belongs to a study of OX40 agonist ivuxolimab in advanced cancers. General study findings and limits: Also showing low normalized T-cell clonal expansion were some of the nonresponders.

Clones were read by immunoSEQ multiplex PCR, and TCRdb kept only the in-frame ones, dropping some. Of about 93,000 clones listed, around 94% were seen once; the top ten hold around 2.8%. V lost 8 bases and J 0 bases, leaving 11 bases between the germline ends. Germline lookup yields CDR1 MNHEY and CDR2 SMNVEV (reference sequence). The CDR3 loop spans 14 amino acids. The sample in question was CD4+ or CD8+ T cells sorted from blood, obtained in a trial of the OX40 agonist ivuxolimab. This receptor was obtained from an adult with an advanced solid tumor such as melanoma, head and neck, liver or kidney cancer. V usage is TRBV27 and J usage is TRBJ1-3, with D uncertain. The CDR3 DNA sequence: TGTGCCAGCGGTGGCGATAGCTCTGGAAACACCATATATTTT. Protein sequence: CASGGDSSGNTIYF.